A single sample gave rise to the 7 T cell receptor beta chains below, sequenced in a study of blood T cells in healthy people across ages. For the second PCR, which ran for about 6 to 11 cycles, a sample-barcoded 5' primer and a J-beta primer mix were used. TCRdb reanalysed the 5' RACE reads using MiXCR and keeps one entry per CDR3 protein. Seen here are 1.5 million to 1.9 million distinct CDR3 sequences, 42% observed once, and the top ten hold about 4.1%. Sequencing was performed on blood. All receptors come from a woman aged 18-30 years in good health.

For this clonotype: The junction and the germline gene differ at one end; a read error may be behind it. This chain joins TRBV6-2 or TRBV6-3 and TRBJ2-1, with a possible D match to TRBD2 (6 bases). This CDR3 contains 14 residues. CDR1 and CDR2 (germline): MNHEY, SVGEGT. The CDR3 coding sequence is TGTGCCGGCAGTTACTCTGGGGGGTACAATGAGCAGTTCTTC. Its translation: CAGSYSGGYNEQFF.

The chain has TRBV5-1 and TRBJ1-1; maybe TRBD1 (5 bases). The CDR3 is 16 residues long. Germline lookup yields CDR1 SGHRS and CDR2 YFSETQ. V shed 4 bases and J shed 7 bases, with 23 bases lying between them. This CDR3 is CASSPNPRQGGGEAFF. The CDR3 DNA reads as TGCGCCAGCAGCCCCAACCCCCGGCAGGGCGGGGGTGAAGCTTTCTTT.

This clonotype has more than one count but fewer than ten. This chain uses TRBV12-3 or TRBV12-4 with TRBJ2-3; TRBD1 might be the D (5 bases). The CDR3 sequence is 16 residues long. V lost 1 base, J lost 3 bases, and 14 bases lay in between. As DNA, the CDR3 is TGTGCCAGCAGTTTAGGGTGGCAGGGCCGGACAGATACGCAGTATTTT. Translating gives CASSLGWQGRTDTQYF.

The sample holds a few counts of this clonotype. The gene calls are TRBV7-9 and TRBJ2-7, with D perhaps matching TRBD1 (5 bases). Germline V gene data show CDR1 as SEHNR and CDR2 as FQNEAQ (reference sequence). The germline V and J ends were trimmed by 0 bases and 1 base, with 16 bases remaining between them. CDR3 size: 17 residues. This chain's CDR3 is CASSLAKGQAVSYEQYF. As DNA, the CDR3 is TGTGCCAGCAGCTTAGCGAAGGGGCAGGCCGTTTCCTACGAGCAGTACTTC.

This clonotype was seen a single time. The CDR3 sequence: CAISPGGTEAFF. For the CDR3, the DNA is TGTGCCATCAGCCCAGGGGGCACTGAAGCTTTCTTT. This chain joins TRBV10-3 and TRBJ1-1; 7 positions match TRBD1. Germline values: CDR1 ENHRY, CDR2 SYGVKD. This CDR3 spans 12 amino acids. V was clipped by 6 bases and J by 4 bases; unmatched bases: 2.

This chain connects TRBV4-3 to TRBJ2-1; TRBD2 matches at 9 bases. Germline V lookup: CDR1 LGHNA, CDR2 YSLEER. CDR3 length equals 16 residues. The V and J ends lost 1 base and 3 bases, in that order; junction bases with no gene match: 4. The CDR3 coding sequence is TGCGCCAGCAGCCAAGGCGGGACTAGCAACTACAATGAGCAGTTCTTC. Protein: CASSQGGTSNYNEQFF.

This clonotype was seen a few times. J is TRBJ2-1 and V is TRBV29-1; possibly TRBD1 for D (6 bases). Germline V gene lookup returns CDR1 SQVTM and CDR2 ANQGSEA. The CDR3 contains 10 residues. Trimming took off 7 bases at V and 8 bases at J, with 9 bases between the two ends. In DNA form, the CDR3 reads TGCAGCGGGGGGCTCGATGAGCAGTTCTTC. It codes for CSGGLDEQFF.